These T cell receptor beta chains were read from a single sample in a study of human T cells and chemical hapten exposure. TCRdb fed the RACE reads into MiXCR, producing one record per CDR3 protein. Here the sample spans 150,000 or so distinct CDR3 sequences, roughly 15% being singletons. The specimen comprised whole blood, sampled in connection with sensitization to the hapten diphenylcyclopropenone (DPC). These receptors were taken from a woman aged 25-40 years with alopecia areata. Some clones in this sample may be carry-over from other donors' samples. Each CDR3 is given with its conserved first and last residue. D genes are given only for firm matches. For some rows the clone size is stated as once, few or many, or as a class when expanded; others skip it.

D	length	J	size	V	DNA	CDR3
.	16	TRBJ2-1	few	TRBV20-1	TGCAGTGCTAGAGATCTCAGGGGGGCGCACTACAATGAGCAGTTCTTC	CSARDLRGAHYNEQFF
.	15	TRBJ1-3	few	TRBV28	TGTGCCAGCAGTTTATTGGGGGCCTCTGGAAACACCATATATTTT	CASSLLGASGNTIYF
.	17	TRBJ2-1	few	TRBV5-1	TGCGCCAGCAGCTTGGGGATAATAGCGGTAGGAGCCAATGAGCAGTTCTTC	CASSLGIIAVGANEQFF
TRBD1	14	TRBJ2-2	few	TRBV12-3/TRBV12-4	TGTGCCAGCAGTTGGGACAGGGACACCGGGGAGCTGTTTTTT	CASSWDRDTGELFF
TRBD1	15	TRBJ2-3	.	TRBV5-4	TGTGCCAGCAGCCGACAGGGGGCGGGCACAGATACGCAGTATTTT	CASSRQGAGTDTQYF
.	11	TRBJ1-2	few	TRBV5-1	TGCGCCAGCGGGGAGTCCTATGGCTACACCTTC	CASGESYGYTF
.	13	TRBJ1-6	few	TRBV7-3	TGTGCCAGCAGCTTATACTCGAATTCACCCCTCCACTTT	CASSLYSNSPLHF
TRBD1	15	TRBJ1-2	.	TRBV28	TGTGCCAGCACCTCACGGGCAGGGGGGACCTATGGCTACACCTTC	CASTSRAGGTYGYTF
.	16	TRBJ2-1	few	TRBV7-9	TGTGCCAGCAGCTTACTGACGCCTTCCCCCTACAATGAGCAGTTCTTC	CASSLLTPSPYNEQFF
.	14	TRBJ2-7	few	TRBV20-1	TGCAGTGCCCTAGGCTCGACAGTCTCCTACGAGCAGTACTTC	CSALGSTVSYEQYF
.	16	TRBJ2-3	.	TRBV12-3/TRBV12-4	TGTGCCAGCAGTTTTGACACTTTGTCTAGCACAGATACGCAGTATTTT	CASSFDTLSSTDTQYF
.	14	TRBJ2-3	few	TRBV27	TGTGCCAGCAAAACATCTAGGGTTGGAGATACGCAGTATTTT	CASKTSRVGDTQYF
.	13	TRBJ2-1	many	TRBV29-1	TGCAGCGTTGGTTTGGTCGCCGGGGCTGAGCAGTTCTTC	CSVGLVAGAEQFF
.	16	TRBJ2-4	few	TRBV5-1	TGCGCCAGCAGCCTAGGACAAGACCTAGCCAAAAACATTCAGTACTTC	CASSLGQDLAKNIQYF
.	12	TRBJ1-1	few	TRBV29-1	TGCAGCGTTGATGGTTGGGACACTGAAGCTTTCTTT	CSVDGWDTEAFF
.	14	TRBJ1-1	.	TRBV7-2	TGTGCCAGCAGCTACCCAGAGACCGACAGGATGTCTTTCTTT	CASSYPETDRMSFF
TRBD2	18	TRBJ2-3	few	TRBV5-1	TGCGCCAGCAGCTTGGGGCCAGCGGCTAGCGGGAGAACAGATACGCAGTATTTT	CASSLGPAASGRTDTQYF
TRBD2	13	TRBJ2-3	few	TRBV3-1	TGTGCCAGCAGCTCAAGGGGAAGCGGGGTTGTATTCTTT	CASSSRGSGVVFF
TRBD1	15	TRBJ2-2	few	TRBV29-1	TGCAGCGTTGCCTCCGGGACAGTGAACACCGGGGAGCTGTTTTTT	CSVASGTVNTGELFF
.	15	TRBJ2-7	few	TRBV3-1	TGTGCCAGCAGCCAAGATTTGGGTAGATCTGGCGAGCAGTACTTC	CASSQDLGRSGEQYF
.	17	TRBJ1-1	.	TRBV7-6	TGTGCCAGCAGCTTAGGATTCTTGGTTGGGGGAGGGACTGAAGCTTTCTTT	CASSLGFLVGGGTEAFF
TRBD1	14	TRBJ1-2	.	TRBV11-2	TGTGCCAGCAGCCGTGGGACAGGGAACAATGGCTACACCTTC	CASSRGTGNNGYTF
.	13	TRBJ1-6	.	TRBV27	TGTGCCAGCAGTTTACGCCGTGATTCACCCCTCCACTTT	CASSLRRDSPLHF
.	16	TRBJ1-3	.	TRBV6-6	TGTGCCAGCAGTTTAGACAGCCAGGGGTCTGGAAACACCATATATTTT	CASSLDSQGSGNTIYF
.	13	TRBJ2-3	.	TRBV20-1	TGCAGTGCTAGACCCCACGAAGGGTCTCCCCAGTATTTT	CSARPHEGSPQYF
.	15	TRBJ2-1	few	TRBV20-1	TGCAGTGCTAGCCGGGACGGGAGCTCCTACAATGAGCAGTTCTTC	CSASRDGSSYNEQFF
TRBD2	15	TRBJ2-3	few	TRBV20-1	TGCAGTGCTTCTAGCGGGAGGGCTGGGACAGATACGCAGTATTTT	CSASSGRAGTDTQYF
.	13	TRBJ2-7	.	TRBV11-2	TGTGCCAGCAGCCTGACGACACTTACGGAGCAGTACTTC	CASSLTTLTEQYF
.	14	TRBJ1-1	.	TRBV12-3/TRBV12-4	TGTGCCAGCAGTCCCCCAAAGGCGCGAACTGAAGCTTTCTTT	CASSPPKARTEAFF
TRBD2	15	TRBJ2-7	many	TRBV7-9	TGTGCCAGCAGCCCCGGGAGGCCGAATCTGCGGGAGCAGTACTTC	CASSPGRPNLREQYF
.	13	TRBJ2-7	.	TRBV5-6	TGTGCCAGCGTATCCCGGATCAACTACGAGCAGTACTTC	CASVSRINYEQYF
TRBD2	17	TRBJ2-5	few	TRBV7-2	TGTGCCAGCAGCTTGGATCTAGCGGGGGGCTTCCAAGAGACCCAGTACTTC	CASSLDLAGGFQETQYF
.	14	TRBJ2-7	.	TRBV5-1	TGCGCCAGCAGAGGAGGGCCCCCTTCCAACGAGCAGTACTTC	CASRGGPPSNEQYF
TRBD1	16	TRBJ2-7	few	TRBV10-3	TGTGCCATCAGTGAGTCAGGGACAGGGGGCACCTACGAGCAGTACTTC	CAISESGTGGTYEQYF
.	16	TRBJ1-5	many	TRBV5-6	TGTGCCAGCAGCCTGGGGGCCGGGGTCAGCAATCAGCCCCAGCATTTT	CASSLGAGVSNQPQHF
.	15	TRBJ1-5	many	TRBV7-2	TGTGCCAGCAGCCAGCCGGGGGGAGGAAATCAGCCCCAGCATTTT	CASSQPGGGNQPQHF
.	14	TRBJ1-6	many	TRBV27	TGTGCCAGCAATAAAGGAGAAGCTAATTCACCCCTCCACTTT	CASNKGEANSPLHF
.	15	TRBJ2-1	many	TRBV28	TGTGCCAGCAGTAGTTTGGGGAGCTCCTACAATGAGCAGTTCTTC	CASSSLGSSYNEQFF
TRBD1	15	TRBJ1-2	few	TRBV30	TGTGCCTGGAGGAGCCGGGACAGGGCGTTCTATGGCTACACCTTC	CAWRSRDRAFYGYTF
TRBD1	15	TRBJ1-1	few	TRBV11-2	TGTGCCAGCAGCCACCCGGGACAGCTGAACACTGAAGCTTTCTTT	CASSHPGQLNTEAFF
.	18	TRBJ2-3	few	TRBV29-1	TGCAGCGTTGAAGATTTCAGGACTCAAGTGGACCTATCGGGTACGCAGTATTTT	CSVEDFRTQVDLSGTQYF
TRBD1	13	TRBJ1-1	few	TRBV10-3	TGTGCCTCCCGAGGGACAGACACCTCTGAAGCTTTCTTT	CASRGTDTSEAFF
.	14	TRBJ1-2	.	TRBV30	TGTGCCTGGAGTGATGGCCTTTCCAGTGATGGCTACACCTTC	CAWSDGLSSDGYTF
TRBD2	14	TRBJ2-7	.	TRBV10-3	TGTGCCATCAATGCCGGGAGGGCGAGGGACGAGCAGTACTTC	CAINAGRARDEQYF
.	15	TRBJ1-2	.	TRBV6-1	TGTGCCAGCAGTGTTGGACTTACAGCTAACTATGGCTACACCTTC	CASSVGLTANYGYTF
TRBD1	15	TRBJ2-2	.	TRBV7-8	TGTGCCAGCAGCTCCCGGGACAGCAGCACCGGGGAGCTGTTTTTT	CASSSRDSSTGELFF
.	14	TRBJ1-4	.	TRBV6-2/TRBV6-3	TGTGCCAGCAGTGCCCGGACCCCGAATGAAAAACTGTTTTTT	CASSARTPNEKLFF
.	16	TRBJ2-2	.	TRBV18	TGTGCCAGCTCACCCCCAGGCCTGCAGAACACCGGGGAGCTGTTTTTT	CASSPPGLQNTGELFF
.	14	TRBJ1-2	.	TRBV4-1	TGCGCCAGCAGCATCGGACCGCCGAACTATGGCTACACCTTC	CASSIGPPNYGYTF
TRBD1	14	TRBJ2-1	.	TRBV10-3	TGTGCCACGGTCGGGACAGGCGCCAGCAATGAGCAGTTCTTC	CATVGTGASNEQFF
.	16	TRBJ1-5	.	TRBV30	TGTGCCTGGAGTGTACAAAGGGGCCTGAGCAATCAGCCCCAGCATTTT	CAWSVQRGLSNQPQHF
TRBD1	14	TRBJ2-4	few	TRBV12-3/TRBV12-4	TGTGCCAGCAGCCCCGGACAGGGTTCGAACATTCAGTACTTC	CASSPGQGSNIQYF
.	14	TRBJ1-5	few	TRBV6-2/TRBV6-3	TGTGCCAGCAGTCCAGGGAATCGGGATCAGCCCCAGCATTTT	CASSPGNRDQPQHF
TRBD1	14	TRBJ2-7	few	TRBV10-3	TGTGCCATCAGCCCGGGACAGGGGTCCTACGAGCAGTACTTC	CAISPGQGSYEQYF
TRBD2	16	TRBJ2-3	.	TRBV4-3	TGCGCCAGCAGCTACCGACCGGGACTAGCGGGAGATACGCAGTATTTT	CASSYRPGLAGDTQYF